This TCR beta chain was sequenced during a study of blood T cell repertoires in COVID-19. Profiling relied on immunoSEQ multiplex PCR, and the TCRdb table lists in-frame clones only, not all of them. The sample gives nearly 70,000 clones, approximately 80% of which show up once; 8.5% to 10% is in the top ten. This CDR3 has 17 residues. V was clipped by 1 base and J by 6 bases, with 22 bases between them. CDR1 is SGHRS, CDR2 YFSETQ, per germline. V is TRBV5-1 and J is TRBJ1-1, with D perhaps matching TRBD1 (6 bases). Sequenced input: peripheral blood. The source is a woman older than 75 with acute or convalescent COVID-19. The CDR3 DNA sequence: TGCGCCAGCAGCTTGTCGACAGGTATCACGATTTCCGCTGAAGCTTTCTTT. It encodes CASSLSTGITISAEAFF.